This is a list of T cell receptor beta chains from one sample in a study of shared clonotypes between healthy human individuals. TCRdb's table, derived via immunoSEQ multiplex PCR, lists solely in-frame clones and lacks some. Altogether 1,100,000 or so clones are present, 75% to 85% being singletons, with the ten largest covering approximately 0.5%. Sequenced material: memory CD4+ T cells from PBMCs. Receptor source: a man aged 18 to 30 in good health. Some clones in this sample may be carry-over from other donors' samples. Both conserved end residues are part of each CDR3. D genes are given only for firm matches. Rows give clone size only sometimes, using once, few, many, or a class for an expanded clone.

j_call d_call cdr3_length clone_size v_call cdr3_aa cdr3_nt
TRBJ2-6 NA 16 NA TRBV5-1 CASSLGQGSGANVLTF TGCGCCAGCAGCTTAGGGCAGGGCTCTGGGGCCAACGTCCTGACTTTC
TRBJ2-7 NA 13 NA TRBV7-2 CASGVEGPLEQYF TGTGCCAGTGGGGTGGAGGGACCCCTCGAGCAGTACTTC
TRBJ1-3 NA 14 NA TRBV28 CASRPGGTGNTIYF TGTGCCAGCAGACCCGGGGGGACTGGAAACACCATATATTTT
TRBJ2-4 NA 14 NA TRBV5-1 CASSPTTAKNIQYF TGCGCCAGCAGCCCTACGACAGCCAAAAACATTCAGTACTTC
TRBJ1-5 NA 13 few TRBV30 CAWTPGGNQPQHF TGTGCCTGGACCCCGGGGGGCAATCAGCCCCAGCATTTT
TRBJ2-7 TRBD2 18 NA TRBV5-1 CASSLAPSASGRAGEQYF TGCGCCAGCAGCTTGGCCCCGTCGGCTAGCGGGAGGGCCGGGGAGCAGTACTTC
TRBJ1-5 NA 15 NA TRBV19 CASSIPGPGNQPQHF TGTGCCAGTAGTATTCCGGGACCCGGCAATCAGCCCCAGCATTTT
TRBJ2-7 TRBD1 14 NA TRBV28 CASSSGTGIHEQYF TGTGCCAGCAGCTCCGGGACAGGGATCCACGAGCAGTACTTC
TRBJ1-1 NA 15 NA TRBV6-5 CASSYSRRGDTEAFF TGTGCCAGCAGTTACTCGAGAAGGGGGGACACTGAAGCTTTCTTT
TRBJ2-2 TRBD1 16 NA TRBV7-9 CASSRDDRVVPGELFF TGTGCCAGCAGCAGGGACGACAGGGTAGTCCCCGGGGAGCTGTTTTTT
TRBJ2-1 TRBD2 15 NA TRBV12-5 CASGLDGGSHNEQFF TGTGCTAGTGGTTTGGATGGCGGGAGCCACAATGAGCAGTTCTTC
TRBJ2-2 NA 15 NA TRBV7-2 CASSLVGGRDGELFF TGTGCCAGCAGCTTAGTCGGGGGGCGCGACGGGGAGCTGTTTTTT
TRBJ2-1 NA 16 NA TRBV7-2 CASSLASGVPYNEQFF TGTGCCAGCAGCTTAGCTAGCGGTGTACCCTACAATGAGCAGTTCTTC
TRBJ1-1 NA 13 NA TRBV6-1 CASLNQGDTEAFF TGTGCCAGCCTCAACCAAGGGGACACTGAAGCTTTCTTT
TRBJ1-3 TRBD1 14 NA TRBV15 CATKTGTVGNTIYF TGTGCCACCAAAACGGGGACAGTTGGAAACACCATATATTTT
TRBJ1-3 NA 14 NA TRBV2 CASSLPGSGNTIYF TGTGCCAGCAGTCTACCGGGCTCTGGAAACACCATATATTTT
TRBJ1-1 TRBD1 14 once TRBV25-1 CASSDTGGNTEAFF TGTGCCAGCAGTGATACAGGGGGTAACACTGAAGCTTTCTTT
TRBJ2-2 TRBD2 19 NA TRBV18 CASSPRRTSGRAVTGELFF TGTGCCAGCTCACCACGGAGAACTAGCGGGAGGGCCGTCACCGGGGAGCTGTTTTTT
TRBJ2-2 NA 14 NA TRBV14 CASSRILNTGELFF TGTGCCAGCAGCCGAATACTGAACACCGGGGAGCTGTTTTTT
TRBJ2-3 TRBD2 13 NA TRBV5-1 CASGRGGDDTQYF TGCGCCAGCGGGCGGGGAGGGGATGATACGCAGTATTTT
TRBJ1-5 NA 15 NA TRBV28 CASSLGGGGNQPQHF TGTGCCAGCAGTTTAGGGGGGGGCGGCAATCAGCCCCAGCATTTT
TRBJ2-3 TRBD2 14 NA TRBV2 CASSGGSGTDTQYF TGTGCCAGCAGTGGCGGGAGCGGCACAGATACGCAGTATTTT
TRBJ2-1 TRBD2 20 few TRBV4-2 CASSQDRVTVAGGGGNEQFF TGTGCCAGCAGCCAAGATAGGGTCACGGTGGCGGGAGGAGGCGGAAATGAGCAGTTCTTC
TRBJ2-1 NA 16 NA TRBV7-2 CASSFFDRRASDEQFF TGTGCCAGCAGCTTCTTCGATAGGAGGGCGAGTGATGAGCAGTTCTTC
TRBJ2-2 TRBD1 16 NA TRBV5-1 CASSSHGTGGTGELFF TGCGCCAGCAGCTCCCATGGGACAGGGGGCACCGGGGAGCTGTTTTTT
TRBJ1-3 NA 15 NA TRBV5-1 CASSGGGNSGNTIYF TGCGCCAGCAGCGGAGGGGGGAACTCTGGAAACACCATATATTTT
TRBJ2-7 NA 15 NA TRBV6-5 CASSYRNRPSSEQYF TGTGCCAGCAGTTACCGGAACAGGCCCTCGAGCGAGCAGTACTTC
TRBJ1-2 NA 13 NA TRBV5-1 CASSSGQEDGYTF TGCGCCAGCAGCTCGGGGCAGGAGGATGGCTACACCTTC
TRBJ1-2 NA 14 NA TRBV28 CASSPRGAGYGYTF TGTGCCAGCAGTCCACGCGGGGCTGGCTATGGCTACACCTTC
TRBJ2-5 NA 15 once TRBV27 CASSFSGRTQETQYF TGTGCCAGCAGTTTCAGTGGGAGAACACAAGAGACCCAGTACTTC
TRBJ2-1 TRBD2 15 NA TRBV5-6 CASSLRLAGYNEQFF TGTGCCAGCAGCTTGAGGCTAGCGGGCTACAATGAGCAGTTCTTC
TRBJ2-7 TRBD2 15 once TRBV10-3 CAISPGTSGSYEQYF TGTGCCATCAGTCCCGGGACTAGCGGATCCTACGAGCAGTACTTC
TRBJ2-1 TRBD2 12 NA TRBV29-1 CSYGRAVNEQFF TGCAGCTACGGGAGGGCCGTCAATGAGCAGTTCTTC
TRBJ2-1 NA 12 many TRBV7-9 CASSFTNNEQFF TGTGCCAGCAGCTTTACTAACAATGAGCAGTTCTTC
TRBJ1-2 NA 15 NA TRBV2 CASTLTLLGIYGYTF TGTGCCAGCACCCTCACCCTCTTGGGGATCTATGGCTACACCTTC
TRBJ2-2 TRBD2 17 NA TRBV5-4 CASSPATSGRKRGELFF TGTGCCAGCAGCCCAGCTACTAGCGGGAGGAAACGCGGGGAGCTGTTTTTT
TRBJ2-7 TRBD2 12 once TRBV10-1 CASSGRASEQYF TGCGCCAGCAGCGGGAGGGCGAGCGAGCAGTACTTC
TRBJ2-3 TRBD1 17 NA TRBV5-1 CASSLEGAGYVTDTQYF TGCGCCAGCAGCTTGGAGGGGGCCGGGTACGTCACAGATACGCAGTATTTT
TRBJ2-3 TRBD2 14 NA TRBV7-3 CASSFSGSTDTQYF TGTGCCAGCAGCTTTAGCGGGAGCACAGATACGCAGTATTTT
TRBJ2-7 NA 14 NA TRBV14 CASSQDLGAGEQYF TGTGCCAGCAGCCAAGATTTGGGGGCAGGCGAGCAGTACTTC
TRBJ1-1 TRBD1 15 NA TRBV11-2 CASSYRTGINTEAFF TGTGCCAGCAGCTATCGGACAGGGATAAACACTGAAGCTTTCTTT
TRBJ2-1 NA 15 NA TRBV10-3 CAISGRSRSYNEQFF TGTGCCATCAGTGGACGGAGTCGGTCCTACAATGAGCAGTTCTTC
TRBJ1-1 NA 16 NA TRBV5-1 CASLLGPQGSNTEAFF TGCGCCAGCCTCCTGGGCCCGCAGGGATCCAACACTGAAGCTTTCTTT
TRBJ1-2 NA 14 NA TRBV28 CASSSSGTYYGYTF TGTGCCAGCAGTTCATCCGGGACATACTATGGCTACACCTTC
TRBJ2-6 NA 15 NA TRBV13 CASSPMGSGANVLTF TGTGCCAGCAGCCCAATGGGCTCTGGGGCCAACGTCCTGACTTTC
TRBJ2-4 NA 15 NA TRBV28 CASSLGFVAKNIQYF TGTGCCAGCAGTTTAGGGTTCGTAGCCAAAAACATTCAGTACTTC
TRBJ2-5 TRBD2 14 NA TRBV7-2 CASSLLGRGETQYF TGTGCCAGCAGCTTACTCGGGAGGGGGGAGACCCAGTACTTC
TRBJ2-7 NA 13 once TRBV6-5 CASSTQGGYEQYF TGTGCCAGCAGTACCCAGGGAGGCTACGAGCAGTACTTC